The 4 T cell receptor beta chains given below trace back to one sample, sequenced in a study of CD8+ T cells in alopecia areata. TCR sequencing used cDNA made by reverse transcription of extracted RNA. Produced via immunoSEQ multiplex PCR; TCRdb's table is partial and in-frame only. Of about 270,000 clones in the sample, around three fifths are singletons; the top ten hold about 0.89%. The treatment here: oral pan-JAK inhibitor, 5-10 mg twice daily. Material: CD4+ T cells sorted from blood, obtained at roughly week 53, from a patient treated with tofacitinib. The source is a human donor with alopecia areata.

This sequence joins TRBV27 and TRBJ1-6; D ambiguous. CDR3 length: 15 residues. The germline CDR1 and CDR2 sequences are MNHEY and SMNVEV (reference sequence). Trimming removed 0 bases from V and 11 bases from J, with 14 bases in between. The CDR3 nucleotides read TGTGCCAGCAGTTTATCCGCGTTTGGGAGGCCACCCCTCCACTTT. Amino acid sequence: CASSLSAFGRPPLHF.

The rearrangement links TRBV6-5 to TRBJ2-5; D gene unclear. Germline loops: CDR1 MNHEY, CDR2 SVGAGI. The CDR3 is made up of 14 amino acids. V lost 6 bases and J lost 1, with 12 bases in between. The CDR3 DNA reads as TGTGCCAGCAGACTGCGGCTAGTCCAAGAGACCCAGTACTTC. Protein: CASRLRLVQETQYF.

The chain employs TRBV9 and TRBJ1-4; TRBD1 agrees at 9 bases. Trimming at V came to 1 base and at J to 6 bases, leaving 1 base not matched to a gene. Germline V lookup: CDR1 SGDLS, CDR2 YYNGEE. This CDR3 has 14 residues. CDR3 DNA: TGTGCCAGCAGCGTAACAGGGGGCGATGAAAAACTGTTTTTT. Protein sequence: CASSVTGGDEKLFF.

The V call is TRBV30, the J call TRBJ2-5; D is undetermined. The V and J ends lost 2 bases and 3 bases respectively, with 7 bases between them. This CDR3 contains 12 residues. Germline V gives CDR1 GTSNPN, CDR2 SVGIG (reference sequence). The CDR3 reads CAWSPAEETQYF. The CDR3 DNA is TGTGCCTGGAGTCCAGCCGAAGAGACCCAGTACTTC.